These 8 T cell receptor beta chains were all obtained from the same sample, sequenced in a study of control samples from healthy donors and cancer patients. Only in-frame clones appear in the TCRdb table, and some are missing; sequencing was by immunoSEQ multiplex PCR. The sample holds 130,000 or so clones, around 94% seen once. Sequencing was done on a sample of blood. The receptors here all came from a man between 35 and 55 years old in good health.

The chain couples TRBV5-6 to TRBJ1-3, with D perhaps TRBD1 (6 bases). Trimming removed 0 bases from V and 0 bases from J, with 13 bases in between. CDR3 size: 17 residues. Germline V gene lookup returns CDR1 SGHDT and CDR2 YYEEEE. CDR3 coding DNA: TGTGCCAGCAGCTTGGCCGGTCAGGGGAGCTCTGGAAACACCATATATTTT. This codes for CASSLAGQGSSGNTIYF.

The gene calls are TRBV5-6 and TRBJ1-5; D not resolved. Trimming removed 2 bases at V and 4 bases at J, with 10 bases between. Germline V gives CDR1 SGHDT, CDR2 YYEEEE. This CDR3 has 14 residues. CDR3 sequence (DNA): TGTGCCAGCAGCTTCCCGTCGGGAAATCAGCCCCAGCATTTT. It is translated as CASSFPSGNQPQHF.

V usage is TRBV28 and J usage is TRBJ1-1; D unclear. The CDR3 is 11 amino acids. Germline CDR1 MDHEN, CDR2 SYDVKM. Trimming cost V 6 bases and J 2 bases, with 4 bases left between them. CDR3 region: CASRFNTEAFF. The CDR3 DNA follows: TGTGCCAGCAGATTTAACACTGAAGCTTTCTTT.

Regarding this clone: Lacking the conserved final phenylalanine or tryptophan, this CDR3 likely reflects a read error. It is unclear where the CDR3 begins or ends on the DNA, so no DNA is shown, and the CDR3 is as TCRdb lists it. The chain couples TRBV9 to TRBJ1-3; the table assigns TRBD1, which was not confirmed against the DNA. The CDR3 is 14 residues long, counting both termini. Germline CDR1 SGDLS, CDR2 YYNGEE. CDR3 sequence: CASSAIGQGPFNSV.

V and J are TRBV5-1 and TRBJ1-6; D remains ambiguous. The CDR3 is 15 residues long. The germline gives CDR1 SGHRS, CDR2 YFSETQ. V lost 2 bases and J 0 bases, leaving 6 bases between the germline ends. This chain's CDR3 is CASSFTVSYNSPLHF. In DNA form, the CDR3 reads TGCGCCAGCAGCTTTACGGTCTCCTATAATTCACCCCTCCACTTT.

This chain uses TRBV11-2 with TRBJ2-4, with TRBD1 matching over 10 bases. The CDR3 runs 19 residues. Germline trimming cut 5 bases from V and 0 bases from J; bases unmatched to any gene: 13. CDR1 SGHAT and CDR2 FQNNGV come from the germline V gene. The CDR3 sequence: CASSSPGQGRRLAKNIQYF. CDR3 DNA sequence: TGTGCCAGCAGCAGTCCGGGACAGGGGCGTCGACTAGCCAAAAACATTCAGTACTTC.

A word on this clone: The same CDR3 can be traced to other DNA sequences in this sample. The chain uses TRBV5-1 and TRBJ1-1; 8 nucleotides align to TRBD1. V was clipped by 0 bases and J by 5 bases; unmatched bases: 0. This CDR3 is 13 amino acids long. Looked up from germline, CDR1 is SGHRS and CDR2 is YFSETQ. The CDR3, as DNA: TGCGCCAGCAGCTTGGACAGGGGGACTGAAGCTTTCTTT. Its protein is CASSLDRGTEAFF.

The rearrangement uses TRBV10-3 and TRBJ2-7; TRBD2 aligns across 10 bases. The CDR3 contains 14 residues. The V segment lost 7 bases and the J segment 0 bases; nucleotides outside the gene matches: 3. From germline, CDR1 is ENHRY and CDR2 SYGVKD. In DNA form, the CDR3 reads TGTGCCATCAACCCTAGCGGGAGCTCCTACGAGCAGTACTTC. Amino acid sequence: CAINPSGSSYEQYF.